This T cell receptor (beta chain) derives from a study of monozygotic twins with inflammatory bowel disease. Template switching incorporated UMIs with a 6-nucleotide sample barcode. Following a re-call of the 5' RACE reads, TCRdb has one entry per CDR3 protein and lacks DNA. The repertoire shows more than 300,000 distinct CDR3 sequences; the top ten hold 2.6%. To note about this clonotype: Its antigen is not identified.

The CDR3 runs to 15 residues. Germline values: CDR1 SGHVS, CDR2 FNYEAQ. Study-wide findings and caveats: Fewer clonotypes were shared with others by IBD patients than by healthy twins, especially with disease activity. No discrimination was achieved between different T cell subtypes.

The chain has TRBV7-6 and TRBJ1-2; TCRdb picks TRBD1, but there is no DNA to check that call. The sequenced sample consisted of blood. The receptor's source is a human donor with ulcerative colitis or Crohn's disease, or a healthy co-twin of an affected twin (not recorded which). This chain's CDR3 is CASSPKYPPNYGYTF.